A selection of T cell receptor beta chains follows, all from one sample in a study of identifying expanded T cells in peripheral blood. Repertoires were generated with immunoSEQ multiplex PCR, while TCRdb's copy carries only in-frame clones and drops some. This table has some 81,000 clones, about four fifths appearing once. Sequencing was carried out using blood. Source of these receptors: a person aged 18-69 years in good health. The CDR3 runs from the conserved cysteine through the conserved F or W. The D gene is left open where the match is weak. Clone size is stated in some rows and not others, as once, few, many or a class when expanded.

>TRBJ2-1|TRBD1|many|TRBV7-6
TGTGCCAGCAGCTTAGCGGGAACAGGGGACAATGAGCAGTTCTTC
CASSLAGTGDNEQFF
>TRBJ1-1|-|-|TRBV7-8
TGTGCCAGCAACGAACGCCGGGTGAACACTGAAGCTTTCTTT
CASNERRVNTEAFF
>TRBJ2-7|TRBD2|-|TRBV11-2
TGTGCCAGCAGCCGTCCGACTAGCGGGAGGGTATCCTACGAGCAGTACTTC
CASSRPTSGRVSYEQYF
>TRBJ1-2|TRBD1|-|TRBV2
TGTGCCAGCAGGGCCGACAGGGGACCATATGGCTACACCTTC
CASRADRGPYGYTF
>TRBJ2-1|TRBD2|once|TRBV19
TGTGCCAGTAGTCTCACTAGCGTCGGCCACAATGAGCAGTTCTTC
CASSLTSVGHNEQFF
>TRBJ2-6|-|-|TRBV9
TGTGCCAGCAGCCCCGTTGGAGGGCATGGGGCCAACGTCCTGACTTTC
CASSPVGGHGANVLTF
>TRBJ2-3|-|-|TRBV9
TGTGCCAGCAGCGCAGGAAGGAGGGGGCGGGGAGATACGCAGTATTTT
CASSAGRRGRGDTQYF
>TRBJ1-1|TRBD1|-|TRBV18
TGTGCCAGCTCACCACACAGGGGGCTATACACTGAAGCTTTCTTT
CASSPHRGLYTEAFF
>TRBJ2-3|-|-|TRBV5-1
TGCGCCAGCAGCTCCCTCTTGACAGATACGCAGTATTTT
CASSSLLTDTQYF
>TRBJ2-2|-|-|TRBV9
TGTGCCAGCAGCGTAGCAGGGAGAGAGAGGAACACCGGGGAGCTGTTTTTT
CASSVAGRERNTGELFF
>TRBJ1-4|-|-|TRBV2
TGTGCCAGCAGGGGCGGAGGGGTAGATGAAAAACTGTTTTTT
CASRGGGVDEKLFF
>TRBJ2-7|-|-|TRBV7-2
TGTGCCAGCAGTTCCACCGGGTTCCAAATCTACGAGCAGTACTTC
CASSSTGFQIYEQYF
>TRBJ1-1|TRBD1|-|TRBV27
TGTGCCAGCACTCCCGGACAGGGGCCCACTGAAGCTTTCTTT
CASTPGQGPTEAFF
>TRBJ2-7|-|-|TRBV5-4
TGTGCCAGCAGCTTGGCCTTGGGGGGCGCGGGGGAGCAGTACTTC
CASSLALGGAGEQYF
>TRBJ2-1|TRBD1|-|TRBV28
TGTGCCAGCGGGGACAGGATGTACAATGAGCAGTTCTTC
CASGDRMYNEQFF
>TRBJ2-2|-|few|TRBV5-1
TGCGCCAGCAGCAGAGAAGCGAACACCGGGGAGCTGTTTTTT
CASSREANTGELFF
>TRBJ1-3|-|-|TRBV4-3
TGCGCCAGCAGCCAAGATCTGGGAGCCGGAAACACCATATATTTT
CASSQDLGAGNTIYF
>TRBJ1-3|TRBD1|few|TRBV7-2
TGTGCCAGCAGCTTAACAGGGGCGGCTGGAAACACCATATATTTT
CASSLTGAAGNTIYF
>TRBJ1-4|-|-|TRBV7-6
TGTGCCAGCAGCCCCTCATCGCGAGGGGGAACTAATGAAAAACTGTTTTTT
CASSPSSRGGTNEKLFF
>TRBJ2-3|-|-|TRBV11-2
TGTGCCAGCAGCTTAAGCCTCCTAAGGGCAGATACGCAGTATTTT
CASSLSLLRADTQYF
>TRBJ1-2|TRBD1|-|TRBV4-3
TGCGCCAGCAGCGAGTACAGGGGAGGCGGCTATGGCTACACCTTC
CASSEYRGGGYGYTF
>TRBJ2-5|-|once|TRBV28
TGTGCCAGCAGTTTAACTCCAGACGTCGACGGAAAGACCCAGTACTTC
CASSLTPDVDGKTQYF
>TRBJ2-2|-|-|TRBV18
TGTGCCAGCTCACCACCGTCCCCAACGAACACCGGGGAGCTGTTTTTT
CASSPPSPTNTGELFF
>TRBJ2-7|TRBD2|once|TRBV5-1
TGCGCCAGCAGCTCCGCCCTAGCGGGTGATTCCTACGAGCAGTACTTC
CASSSALAGDSYEQYF
>TRBJ2-2|-|few|TRBV7-9
TGTGCCAGCAGCTTATCTGGAGCCACCGGGGAGCTGTTTTTT
CASSLSGATGELFF
>TRBJ2-1|TRBD2|-|TRBV19
TGTGCCAGTAGCCCTTTAGCGGGAGCGCCCCACTTCAATGAGCAGTTCTTC
CASSPLAGAPHFNEQFF
>TRBJ2-5|TRBD1|once|TRBV18
TGTGCCAGCTCAACCATGCCGGGACAGGGGCAAGAGACCCAGTACTTC
CASSTMPGQGQETQYF
>TRBJ2-7|TRBD1|few|TRBV6-6
TGTGCCAGCAGTACCACCGGGACAGCCTACGAGCAGTACTTC
CASSTTGTAYEQYF
>TRBJ1-2|-|-|TRBV10-3
TGTGCCATCACCCAGGGAGGGGATGCCTATGGCTACACCTTC
CAITQGGDAYGYTF
>TRBJ2-1|TRBD1|-|TRBV9
TGTGCCAGCTGTAAGGACAGGGGGCGGAATGAGCAGTTCTTC
CASCKDRGRNEQFF
>TRBJ2-7|-|-|TRBV29-1
TGCAGCGTTGAAGTGCAGGGGAAGTACGAGCAGTACTTC
CSVEVQGKYEQYF
>TRBJ1-1|TRBD1|-|TRBV29-1
TGCAGCGTACACCGGGACAGATTTCGCGACGCTTTCTTT
CSVHRDRFRDAFF
>TRBJ2-7|-|-|TRBV6-5
TGTGCCAGCAGCACCGCGGGACATTACTACGAGCAGTACTTC
CASSTAGHYYEQYF
>TRBJ1-1|-|once|TRBV7-2
TGTGCCAGCAGTGCTGGACAGATGAACACTGAAGCTTTCTTT
CASSAGQMNTEAFF
>TRBJ1-5|TRBD1|-|TRBV5-1
TGCGCCAGCAGCCCCGGACAGGGAAATCAGCCCCAGCATTTT
CASSPGQGNQPQHF
>TRBJ2-7|-|-|TRBV7-2
TGTGCCAGCAGCGAGGCCTACGAGCAGTACTTC
CASSEAYEQYF
>TRBJ2-5|TRBD2|once|TRBV19
TGTGCCAGTAGTACAGGCGTAGCGGGCATCCAAGAGACCCAGTACTTC
CASSTGVAGIQETQYF